This is a list of T cell receptor beta chains from one sample in a study of cytomegalovirus exposure and HLA in healthy donors. Produced via immunoSEQ multiplex PCR; TCRdb's table is partial and in-frame only. The repertoire holds 200,000 or so clones, with 83% as singletons. Sequencing was done on a sample of PBMCs. Receptors were obtained from a woman younger than 30 in good health and CMV-seronegative. Both conserved end residues are part of each CDR3. A D gene is named only where the DNA matches it firmly.

CDR3	D	V	J
CASRTRGRGNTEAFF	.	TRBV6-5	TRBJ1-1
CASSLGGEQYF	.	TRBV27	TRBJ2-7
CASSASSEEQYF	.	TRBV2	TRBJ2-7
CASSVGRGQSSPLHF	TRBD1	TRBV9	TRBJ1-6
CASSRTRSSGETQYF	.	TRBV7-2	TRBJ2-5
CASSYSSGETHNEQFF	TRBD2	TRBV6-5	TRBJ2-1
CASTKDVEHTEAFF	.	TRBV7-9	TRBJ1-1
CASSLVGLSMREQFF	.	TRBV5-6	TRBJ2-1
CASSLMRGTEAFF	.	TRBV7-3	TRBJ1-1
CASSRGTWYEQYF	.	TRBV27	TRBJ2-7
CASSLRGQNTEAFF	.	TRBV13	TRBJ1-1
CASTGAYEQYF	.	TRBV25-1	TRBJ2-7
CASGTENTEAFF	TRBD1	TRBV28	TRBJ1-1
CASSFGGNQETQYF	.	TRBV5-1	TRBJ2-5
CASSELGPPVF	.	TRBV9	TRBJ1-1
CASSFRTGGNEKLFF	TRBD1	TRBV5-4	TRBJ1-4
CASSWGTGLSSYEQYF	TRBD1	TRBV27	TRBJ2-7
CASSRGGQGLYEQYF	TRBD1	TRBV6-5	TRBJ2-7
CASTGLAETQYF	.	TRBV28	TRBJ2-5
CASSTRQGRTGELFF	TRBD1	TRBV4-2	TRBJ2-2
CAWSVVADRDTQYF	.	TRBV30	TRBJ2-3
CAYVARPNTEAFF	.	TRBV30	TRBJ1-1